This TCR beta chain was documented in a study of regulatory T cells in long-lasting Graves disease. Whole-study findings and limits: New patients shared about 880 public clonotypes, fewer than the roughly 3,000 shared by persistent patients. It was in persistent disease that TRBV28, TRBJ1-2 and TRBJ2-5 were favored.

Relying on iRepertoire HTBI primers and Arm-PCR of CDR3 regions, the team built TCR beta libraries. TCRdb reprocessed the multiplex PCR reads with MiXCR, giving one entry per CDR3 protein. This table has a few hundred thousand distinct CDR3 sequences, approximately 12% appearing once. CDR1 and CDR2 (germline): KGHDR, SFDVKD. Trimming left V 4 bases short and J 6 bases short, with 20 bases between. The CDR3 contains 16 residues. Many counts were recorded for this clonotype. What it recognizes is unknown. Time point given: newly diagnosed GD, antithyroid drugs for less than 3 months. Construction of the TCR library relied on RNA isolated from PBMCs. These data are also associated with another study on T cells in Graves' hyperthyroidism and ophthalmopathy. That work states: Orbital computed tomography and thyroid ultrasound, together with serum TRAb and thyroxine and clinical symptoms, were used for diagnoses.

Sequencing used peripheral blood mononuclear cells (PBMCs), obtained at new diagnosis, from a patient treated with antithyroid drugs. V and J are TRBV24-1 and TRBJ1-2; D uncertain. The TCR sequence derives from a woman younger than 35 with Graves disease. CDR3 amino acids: CATSDPRGPAWDGYTF. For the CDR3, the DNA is TGTGCCACCAGTGACCCCCGAGGCCCGGCCTGGGATGGCTACACCTTC.